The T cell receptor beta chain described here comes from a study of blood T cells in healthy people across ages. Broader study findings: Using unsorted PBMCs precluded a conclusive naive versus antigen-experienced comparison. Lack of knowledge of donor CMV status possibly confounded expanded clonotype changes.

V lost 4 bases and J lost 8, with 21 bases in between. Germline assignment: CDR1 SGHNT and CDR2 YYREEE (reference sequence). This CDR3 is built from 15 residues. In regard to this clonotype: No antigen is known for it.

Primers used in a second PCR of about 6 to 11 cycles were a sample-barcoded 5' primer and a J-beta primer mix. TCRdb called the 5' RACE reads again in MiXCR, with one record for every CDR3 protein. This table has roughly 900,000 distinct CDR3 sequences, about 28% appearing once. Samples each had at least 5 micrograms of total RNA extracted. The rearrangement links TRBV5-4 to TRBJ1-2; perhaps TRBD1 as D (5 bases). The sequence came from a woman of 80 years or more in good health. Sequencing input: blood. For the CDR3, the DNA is TGTGCCAGCAGCCCCTCGACGGGGGAAGTCGGAGGCTACACCTTC. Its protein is CASSPSTGEVGGYTF.